This TCR beta chain was sequenced during a study of CD8 T cells in ankylosing spondylitis. Study-level findings and limits: One TCR beta motif, made up of roughly 8 highly homologous variants, appeared characteristic of ankylosing spondylitis blood.

Quantitative molecular-barcoded 5'-RACE generated the TCR beta libraries. TCRdb ran MiXCR on the 5' RACE reads and lists one entry per CDR3 protein. Of about 240,000 distinct CDR3 sequences in the sample, over 8.5% were seen once. Trimming cost V 0 bases and J 8 bases; bases outside gene matches: 4. The CDR3 loop spans 15 amino acids. CDR1 SGHRS and CDR2 YFSETQ come from the germline V gene. This clonotype was counted at least ten times. Antigen specificity is unknown. Material: blood, either unsorted or a sorted T cell fraction (not recorded which). This sequence joins TRBV5-1 and TRBJ2-1, with TRBD2 matching over 11 bases. The sequence came from a male donor with ankylosing spondylitis or in good health (not recorded which). The CDR3: CASSLVTSGRDEQFF. CDR3 bases: TGCGCCAGCAGCTTGGTTACTAGCGGGAGAGATGAGCAGTTCTTC.